A selection of T cell receptor beta chains follows, all from one sample in a study of blood T cell repertoires in COVID-19. Sequencing was performed with immunoSEQ multiplex PCR; in TCRdb, only in-frame clones are kept and a portion is missing. The top ten clones hold 3% to 4% of a sample with about 210,000 clones, roughly 85% of them seen once. The sample taken for sequencing was PBMCs or T cells enriched from blood (not recorded which). The receptors stem from a woman aged 35 to 49 with acute COVID-19. CDR3s include the opening cysteine and the closing phenylalanine or tryptophan. The order of the fields is V gene, clone size, J gene, D gene, CDR3 DNA, CDR3 protein. A D gene is named only where the DNA matches it firmly. The size field is filled for only some rows; it gives once, few, many or a size class.

v_call: TRBV6-5
clone_size: NA
j_call: TRBJ2-5
d_call: TRBD2
cdr3_nt: TGTGCCAGCAGTTACGGGTCGGCGGGAGAGGAGACCCAGTACTTC
cdr3_aa: CASSYGSAGEETQYF

v_call: TRBV28
clone_size: NA
j_call: TRBJ2-1
d_call: NA
cdr3_nt: TGTGCCAGCAGTTTGCCCTTCCCGAGCTCCTACAATGAGCAGTTCTTC
cdr3_aa: CASSLPFPSSYNEQFF

v_call: TRBV27
clone_size: NA
j_call: TRBJ2-7
d_call: NA
cdr3_nt: TGTGCCAGCAGTCGACTGTGGCCGGATGTAGTTTTGGAGCAGTACTTC
cdr3_aa: CASSRLWPDVVLEQYF

v_call: TRBV28
clone_size: NA
j_call: TRBJ2-2
d_call: NA
cdr3_nt: TGTGCCAGCAGCTCCGGACTTACCGGGGAGCTGTTTTTT
cdr3_aa: CASSSGLTGELFF

v_call: TRBV19
clone_size: NA
j_call: TRBJ2-1
d_call: TRBD2
cdr3_nt: TGTGCCAGTAGACCGGGACTAGCGGGAGACAATGAGCAGTTCTTC
cdr3_aa: CASRPGLAGDNEQFF

v_call: TRBV28
clone_size: NA
j_call: TRBJ2-7
d_call: TRBD2
cdr3_nt: TGTGCCAGCAGCCCCAGGACTAGCGGGTCCTACGAGCAGTACTTC
cdr3_aa: CASSPRTSGSYEQYF

v_call: TRBV5-1
clone_size: once
j_call: TRBJ2-5
d_call: NA
cdr3_nt: TGCGCCAGCAGCTTGAACTTAGAGACCCAGTACTTC
cdr3_aa: CASSLNLETQYF

v_call: TRBV7-9
clone_size: NA
j_call: TRBJ2-7
d_call: TRBD1
cdr3_nt: TGTGCCAGCAGCTTAGGAGACAGGGGCAAGGACGAGCAGTACTTC
cdr3_aa: CASSLGDRGKDEQYF

v_call: TRBV18
clone_size: NA
j_call: TRBJ2-1
d_call: TRBD2
cdr3_nt: TGTGCCAGCTCACCAAAGGGACTAGCGGGAACGGGGCCCAATGAGCAGTTCTTC
cdr3_aa: CASSPKGLAGTGPNEQFF

v_call: TRBV6-5
clone_size: few
j_call: TRBJ1-6
d_call: NA
cdr3_nt: TGTGCCAGCTCGGGGAGCTCCTATAATTCACCCCTCCACTTT
cdr3_aa: CASSGSSYNSPLHF

v_call: TRBV24-1
clone_size: NA
j_call: TRBJ2-5
d_call: TRBD2
cdr3_nt: TGTGCCACCAGGGGGACTAGCGGGAGGATAAAGGAGACCCAGTACTTC
cdr3_aa: CATRGTSGRIKETQYF

v_call: TRBV6-5
clone_size: NA
j_call: TRBJ2-7
d_call: NA
cdr3_nt: TGTGCCAGCAGCCCGAGCGCAGGGGCCTTCTACGAGCAGTACTTC
cdr3_aa: CASSPSAGAFYEQYF

v_call: TRBV6-2/TRBV6-3
clone_size: NA
j_call: TRBJ1-5
d_call: NA
cdr3_nt: TGTGCCAGCAGTTTGGACAGAGTTCAGCCCCAGCATTTT
cdr3_aa: CASSLDRVQPQHF

v_call: TRBV3-1/TRBV3-2
clone_size: NA
j_call: TRBJ2-2
d_call: NA
cdr3_nt: TGTGCCAGCAGCCAGGGGGCGGCCGGGGAGCTGTTTTTT
cdr3_aa: CASSQGAAGELFF

v_call: TRBV11-2
clone_size: NA
j_call: TRBJ2-3
d_call: NA
cdr3_nt: TGTGCCAGCAGCCTCTTCCGTTCCCGCACAGATACGCAGTATTTT
cdr3_aa: CASSLFRSRTDTQYF

v_call: TRBV18
clone_size: NA
j_call: TRBJ2-1
d_call: TRBD1
cdr3_nt: TGTGCCAGCTCACCCCAGAGCGGAGGACAGGGGATACATGAGCAGTTCTTC
cdr3_aa: CASSPQSGGQGIHEQFF

v_call: TRBV10-2
clone_size: NA
j_call: TRBJ2-5
d_call: NA
cdr3_nt: TGCGCCAGCAGTGGAACGCCCGAGCGACTCTTACGTCAAGAGACCCAGTACTTC
cdr3_aa: CASSGTPERLLRQETQYF

v_call: TRBV5-1
clone_size: NA
j_call: TRBJ2-5
d_call: TRBD1
cdr3_nt: TGCGCCAGCAGCACCGCGACAGGGGGAGAGACCCAGTACTTC
cdr3_aa: CASSTATGGETQYF

v_call: TRBV28
clone_size: NA
j_call: TRBJ2-1
d_call: NA
cdr3_nt: TGTGCCAGCAGCCCGTATCGGGGGAAGAATGAGCAGTTCTTC
cdr3_aa: CASSPYRGKNEQFF

v_call: TRBV28
clone_size: few
j_call: TRBJ2-5
d_call: TRBD1
cdr3_nt: TGTGCCAGCAGTGTCGGGGACAGGGACCAAGAGACCCAGTACTTC
cdr3_aa: CASSVGDRDQETQYF

v_call: TRBV13
clone_size: NA
j_call: TRBJ1-4
d_call: NA
cdr3_nt: TGTGCCAGCAGCCAAAGGGGGTTCGGGAATGAAAAACTGTTTTTT
cdr3_aa: CASSQRGFGNEKLFF

v_call: TRBV6-5
clone_size: NA
j_call: TRBJ2-3
d_call: NA
cdr3_nt: TGTGCCAGCAGACAGTTCTCCTTCACAGATACGCAGTATTTT
cdr3_aa: CASRQFSFTDTQYF

v_call: TRBV3-1/TRBV3-2
clone_size: NA
j_call: TRBJ2-2
d_call: NA
cdr3_nt: TGTGCCAGCAGTCCATCGGGATACACCGGGGAGCTGTTTTTT
cdr3_aa: CASSPSGYTGELFF

v_call: TRBV2
clone_size: NA
j_call: TRBJ1-5
d_call: NA
cdr3_nt: TGTGCCAGCAGAGAGGGTACGCTTCAGCCCCAGCATTTT
cdr3_aa: CASREGTLQPQHF

v_call: TRBV12-3/TRBV12-4
clone_size: NA
j_call: TRBJ2-3
d_call: NA
cdr3_nt: TGTGCCAGCAGTATCCTTAGCACAGATACGCAGTATTTT
cdr3_aa: CASSILSTDTQYF

v_call: TRBV28
clone_size: NA
j_call: TRBJ1-1
d_call: NA
cdr3_nt: TGTGCCAGCAGTCCGTCGACAGTGAACACTGAAGCTTTCTTT
cdr3_aa: CASSPSTVNTEAFF

v_call: TRBV28
clone_size: NA
j_call: TRBJ1-6
d_call: TRBD1
cdr3_nt: TGTGCCAGCAGCGAAAACAGGGGTAGCTCACCCCTCCACTTT
cdr3_aa: CASSENRGSSPLHF

v_call: TRBV5-1
clone_size: NA
j_call: TRBJ2-5
d_call: TRBD1
cdr3_nt: TGCGCCAGCAGCTCGACAGGGTACCAAGAGACCCAGTACTTC
cdr3_aa: CASSSTGYQETQYF

v_call: TRBV29-1
clone_size: NA
j_call: TRBJ2-2
d_call: TRBD2
cdr3_nt: TGCAGCGCCGGGACTAGCGGGAGAAACACCGGGGAGCTGTTTTTT
cdr3_aa: CSAGTSGRNTGELFF

v_call: TRBV7-6
clone_size: NA
j_call: TRBJ2-2
d_call: NA
cdr3_nt: TGTGCCAGCAGCTTAGCGAGGACAGGGGAGCTGTTTTTT
cdr3_aa: CASSLARTGELFF

v_call: TRBV28
clone_size: NA
j_call: TRBJ1-5
d_call: NA
cdr3_nt: TGTGCCAGCAGGACAACAAGGACAGAGCGGCCCCAGCATTTT
cdr3_aa: CASRTTRTERPQHF

v_call: TRBV27
clone_size: NA
j_call: TRBJ1-6
d_call: NA
cdr3_nt: TGTGCCAGCAGACCTACGTACTCCTTTTATAATTCACCCCTCCACTTT
cdr3_aa: CASRPTYSFYNSPLHF

v_call: TRBV19
clone_size: NA
j_call: TRBJ2-2
d_call: TRBD2
cdr3_nt: TGTGCCAGTAGTTGGACTAGCGGCCACACCGGGGAGCTGTTTTTT
cdr3_aa: CASSWTSGHTGELFF

v_call: TRBV27
clone_size: NA
j_call: TRBJ1-1
d_call: TRBD1
cdr3_nt: TGTGCCAGCAGTCTGGTAGGGGGCATGAACACTGAAGCTTTCTTT
cdr3_aa: CASSLVGGMNTEAFF

v_call: TRBV15
clone_size: NA
j_call: TRBJ2-1
d_call: NA
cdr3_nt: TGTGCCACCAGCAGGGACTTCGGGAGCTCGTTCTTC
cdr3_aa: CATSRDFGSSFF

v_call: TRBV27
clone_size: NA
j_call: TRBJ2-1
d_call: NA
cdr3_nt: TGTGCCAGCAGTTCCCTACAGGGCAGGGGCTACAATGAGCAGTTCTTC
cdr3_aa: CASSSLQGRGYNEQFF

v_call: TRBV7-3
clone_size: NA
j_call: TRBJ2-7
d_call: TRBD1
cdr3_nt: TGTGCCAGCAGCCGCGACAGGGGACCCTACGAGCAGTACTTC
cdr3_aa: CASSRDRGPYEQYF

v_call: TRBV12-3/TRBV12-4
clone_size: NA
j_call: TRBJ2-3
d_call: TRBD1
cdr3_nt: TGTGCCAGCAGTCTCACAGGGGTAGGGGCGCAGTATTTT
cdr3_aa: CASSLTGVGAQYF

v_call: TRBV6-5
clone_size: once
j_call: TRBJ1-5
d_call: NA
cdr3_nt: TGTGCCAGCACCCACAGGGAGGGGAATTGGCCCCAGCATTTT
cdr3_aa: CASTHREGNWPQHF

v_call: TRBV12-3/TRBV12-4
clone_size: few
j_call: TRBJ1-1
d_call: NA
cdr3_nt: TGTGCCAGCTCTCCCCGACCTTCAGGGGAAGCTTTCTTT
cdr3_aa: CASSPRPSGEAFF

v_call: TRBV11-2
clone_size: NA
j_call: TRBJ2-5
d_call: TRBD2
cdr3_nt: TGTGCCAGCAGCCCCACTAGCGTTGGGAAGACAGAGACCCAGTACTTC
cdr3_aa: CASSPTSVGKTETQYF

v_call: TRBV5-6
clone_size: once
j_call: TRBJ2-6
d_call: NA
cdr3_nt: TGTGCCACCTACTGGCAACAGGGGGGGACTGGGGCCAACGTCCTGACTTTC
cdr3_aa: CATYWQQGGTGANVLTF

v_call: TRBV28
clone_size: NA
j_call: TRBJ2-2
d_call: NA
cdr3_nt: TGTGCCAGCAGTTTTCTCGGGAACTGGATGAGGCCCGGGGAGCTGTTTTTT
cdr3_aa: CASSFLGNWMRPGELFF

v_call: TRBV5-4
clone_size: NA
j_call: TRBJ1-1
d_call: NA
cdr3_nt: TGTGCCAGCAGCTTGAAGGGACTAACTGAAGCTTTCTTT
cdr3_aa: CASSLKGLTEAFF

v_call: TRBV28
clone_size: NA
j_call: TRBJ2-1
d_call: TRBD2
cdr3_nt: TGTGCCAGCAGTTTATTAGCGGGAGGGCGGGAGCAGTTCTTC
cdr3_aa: CASSLLAGGREQFF

v_call: TRBV28
clone_size: NA
j_call: TRBJ1-2
d_call: NA
cdr3_nt: TGTGCCAGCAGCCCCGACATCATCCAGGGCTACACCTTC
cdr3_aa: CASSPDIIQGYTF

v_call: TRBV15
clone_size: once
j_call: TRBJ2-1
d_call: TRBD2
cdr3_nt: TGTGCCACCAGCAGGAACAGCGGGAGCTACAATGAGCAGTTCTTC
cdr3_aa: CATSRNSGSYNEQFF

v_call: TRBV28
clone_size: NA
j_call: TRBJ2-1
d_call: TRBD2
cdr3_nt: TGTGCCAGCACTGCGACTAGCAGCAACTACAATGAGCAGTTCTTC
cdr3_aa: CASTATSSNYNEQFF

v_call: TRBV2
clone_size: NA
j_call: TRBJ1-6
d_call: NA
cdr3_nt: TGTGCCAGCCGGACACAGGATAATTCACCCCTCCACTTT
cdr3_aa: CASRTQDNSPLHF

v_call: TRBV6-1
clone_size: few
j_call: TRBJ1-5
d_call: TRBD1
cdr3_nt: TGTGCCAGCAGTGAATTGGGGACAGGCAATCAGCCCCAGCATTTT
cdr3_aa: CASSELGTGNQPQHF

v_call: TRBV14
clone_size: NA
j_call: TRBJ2-2
d_call: TRBD1
cdr3_nt: TGTGCCAGCAGGTCATTGCCTGAGTGGGACAGGGGCACCGGGGAGCTGTTTTTT
cdr3_aa: CASRSLPEWDRGTGELFF

v_call: TRBV15
clone_size: NA
j_call: TRBJ2-7
d_call: NA
cdr3_nt: TGTGCCACCAGCACCCCCGGGATCAACTACGAGCAGTACTTC
cdr3_aa: CATSTPGINYEQYF

v_call: TRBV5-1
clone_size: NA
j_call: TRBJ1-1
d_call: NA
cdr3_nt: TGCGCCAGCAGCTTGGGTTCAGGGAACACTGAAGCTTTCTTT
cdr3_aa: CASSLGSGNTEAFF